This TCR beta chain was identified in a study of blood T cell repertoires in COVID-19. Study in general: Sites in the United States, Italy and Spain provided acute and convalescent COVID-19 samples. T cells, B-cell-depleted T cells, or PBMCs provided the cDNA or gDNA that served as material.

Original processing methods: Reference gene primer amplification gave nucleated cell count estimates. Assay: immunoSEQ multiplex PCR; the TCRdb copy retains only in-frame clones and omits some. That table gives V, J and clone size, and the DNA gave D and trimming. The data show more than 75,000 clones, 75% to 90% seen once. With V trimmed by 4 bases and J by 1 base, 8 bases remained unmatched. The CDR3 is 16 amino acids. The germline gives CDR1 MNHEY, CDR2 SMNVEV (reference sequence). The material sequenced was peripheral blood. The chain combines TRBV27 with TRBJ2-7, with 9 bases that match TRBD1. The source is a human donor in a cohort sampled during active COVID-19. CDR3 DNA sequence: TGTGCCAGCAGTTCCACCGGGACAGGGATTTCCTACGAGCAGTACTTC. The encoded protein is CASSSTGTGISYEQYF.